This entry lists 18 T cell receptor beta chains sequenced from one sample in a study of shared clonotypes between healthy human individuals (dated by TCRdb to 2018 to 2020). Libraries were prepared through the immunoSEQ multiplex PCR assay. TCRdb took over this immuneACCESS table, retaining in-frame rearrangements with V and J assigned. Such tables are incomplete; in checked studies, under half of the missing clones stem from an unresolved V gene, and the remainder is unexplained. For this sample the table gives some 200,000 clones, of which 60% to 75% were detected only once. Roughly a tenth of the sample rests with the top ten. The sample consisted of memory CD4+ T cells sorted from blood. Reading the label with the study, this specimen's cell subset or site is: CD45RA-negative fraction. These receptors were collected from a man aged 25 to 40 in good health.

This clone was seen many times. The J gene is TRBJ1-5, the V gene TRBV6-6; TRBD1 matches at 7 bases. The germline gives CDR1 MNHNY, CDR2 SVGAGI (reference sequence). CDR3 size: 16 residues. Trimming cost V 5 bases and J 6 bases; bases outside gene matches: 13. The CDR3 spells CASSTTNRGVRQPQHF. CDR3 sequence (DNA): TGTGCCAGCAGTACTACTAACAGGGGTGTGCGTCAGCCCCAGCATTTT.

The chain uses TRBV11-3 and TRBJ2-3; 10 bases match TRBD2. Germline V gene sequence: CDR1 SGHNT, CDR2 YENEEA. V shed 3 bases, J shed 4 bases, and the junction held 4 bases outside the gene matches. This CDR3 has 15 amino acids. The CDR3 region is CASSLSSGSADTQYF. For the CDR3, the DNA is TGTGCCAGCAGCTTGTCTAGCGGGAGTGCAGATACGCAGTATTTT.

This clone was detected a few times. A read error may account for a junction end that differs from germline. The chain carries TRBV4-1 and TRBJ2-7, with 11 bases matching TRBD1. Germline CDR1 reads MGHRA; CDR2 reads YSYEKL. The CDR3 covers 16 residues. Here the CDR3 reads CASRQAGQGAWYEQYF. Here the CDR3 DNA reads TGCGCCAGCAGGCAAGCCGGACAGGGGGCTTGGTACGAGCAGTACTTC.

This chain links TRBV9 with TRBJ2-4, with TRBD2 matching over 8 bases. The CDR3 extends over 14 amino acids. Germline values: CDR1 SGDLS, CDR2 YYNGEE. V was clipped by 0 bases and J by 4 bases; unmatched bases: 0. The CDR3 DNA reads as TGTGCCAGCAGCGTAGCGGGAGGGAAAAACATTCAGTACTTC. It codes for CASSVAGGKNIQYF.

Only a few counts were recorded for this clone. The CDR3 protein is CASSSLYYEQYF. In DNA form, the CDR3 reads TGTGCCAGCAGCTCCCTTTACTACGAGCAGTACTTC. The V gene is TRBV7-9, the J gene TRBJ2-7; no firm D call. V was clipped by 4 bases and J by 3 bases, with 7 bases between them. CDR1 and CDR2 (germline): SEHNR, FQNEAQ (reference sequence). The CDR3 totals 12 residues. Together with reference TRBV7-9 and TRBJ2-7, the CDR3 gives the full variable domain: DTGVSQNPRHKITKRGQNVTFRCDPISEHNRLYWYRQTLGQGPEFLTYFQNEAQLEKSRLLSDRFSAERPKGSFSTLEIQRTEQGDSAMYLCASSSLYYEQYFGPGTRLTVT.

A note on this clone: The sample carries other DNA sequences with the same CDR3. The chain combines TRBV18 with TRBJ2-5, with a weak D call TRBD1 (5 bases). This CDR3 contains 14 residues. The V end lost 0 bases, the J end lost 4 bases, and 9 bases lay between the germline ends. Looked up from germline, CDR1 is KGHSH and CDR2 is LQKENI. The CDR3 DNA follows: TGTGCCAGCTCACCACCGAGTCAGGGAGAGACCCAGTACTTC. Residues: CASSPPSQGETQYF.

This clone was seen a handful of times. CDR3 sequence: CAWSVFRGRAREQFF. As DNA, the CDR3 is TGTGCCTGGAGTGTGTTTCGGGGGAGGGCGAGGGAGCAGTTCTTC. The V gene is TRBV30, the J gene TRBJ2-1, with 7 bases fitting TRBD2. Germline assignment: CDR1 GTSNPN and CDR2 SVGIG (reference sequence). J was trimmed by 10 bases and V by 0 bases; bases with no gene match: 12. The CDR3 has 15 residues.

V and J are TRBV11-2 and TRBJ2-1, with D tentatively TRBD2 (7 bases). The CDR3 consists of 16 residues. The V end lost 1 base, the J end lost 6 bases, and 16 bases lay between the germline ends. Germline lookup yields CDR1 SGHAT and CDR2 FQNNGV. CDR3 sequence: CASSLVWGGLGNEQFF. The DNA of the CDR3 is TGTGCCAGCAGCTTAGTTTGGGGGGGCCTGGGCAATGAGCAGTTCTTC.

In its sample, this clone was seen a few times. The rearrangement uses TRBV18 and TRBJ1-1; TRBD1 matches at 8 bases. Germline V gene sequence: CDR1 KGHSH, CDR2 LQKENI. This CDR3 has 16 amino acids. V gave up 3 bases and J gave up 0 bases; unmatched junction bases: 6. CDR3: CASSPATGVMNTEAFF. CDR3 DNA: TGTGCCAGCTCACCCGCGACAGGGGTAATGAACACTGAAGCTTTCTTT.

This clone was recorded a few times. The J gene is TRBJ1-5, the V gene TRBV2; D is possibly TRBD1 (6 bases). V was trimmed by 2 bases and J by 6 bases, leaving 11 bases between them. The CDR3 contains 14 residues. Germline CDR1 is SNHLY and CDR2 is FYNNEI. CDR3 coding DNA: TGTGCCAGCAGTGAAAGTGGGGGCCGTCAGCCCCAGCATTTT. It encodes CASSESGGRQPQHF.

This clone was detected once. V usage is TRBV7-2 and J usage is TRBJ2-3; 7 bases map to TRBD1. The CDR3 has 15 residues. Germline V gene sequence: CDR1 SGHTA, CDR2 FQGNSA. V shed 5 bases and J 1 base; nucleotides not matched to a gene: 6. The CDR3, as DNA: TGTGCCAGCAGCCCCCTGGGGACAGGCACAGATACGCAGTATTTT. This encodes CASSPLGTGTDTQYF.

This clone appeared a single time. The V call is TRBV7-2, the J call TRBJ2-1; D is unclear. V was trimmed by 2 bases and J by 3 bases, leaving 14 bases between them. This CDR3 region has 16 residues. The germline V gene encodes CDR1 SGHTA and CDR2 FQGNSA. CDR3 region: CASSLSGNLNYNEQFF. For the CDR3, the DNA is TGTGCCAGCAGCTTAAGTGGGAACCTTAACTACAATGAGCAGTTCTTC.

This rearrangement joins TRBV10-3 to TRBJ2-1; D might be TRBD2 (6 bases). Looked up from germline, CDR1 is ENHRY and CDR2 is SYGVKD. V lost 9 bases to trimming and J lost 4 bases, with 16 bases between them. This CDR3 is built from 14 residues. CDR3 amino acids: CAIGISSAYNEQFF. DNA for the CDR3: TGTGCCATAGGAATTTCTAGCGCATACAATGAGCAGTTCTTC.

The V gene is TRBV15, the J gene TRBJ2-7; the D gene is possibly TRBD2 (5 bases). Germline V gives CDR1 LNHNV, CDR2 YYDKDF (reference sequence). V was trimmed by 0 bases and J by 1 base, leaving 10 bases between them. This CDR3 is built from 15 residues. CDR3 bases: TGTGCCACCAGCAGAGAATCTCCGGGATCCTACGAGCAGTACTTC. Translated: CATSRESPGSYEQYF.

Only a few counts were recorded for this clone. This chain connects TRBV7-2 to TRBJ1-1; D unclear. V was shortened by 5 bases and J by 6 bases, with 19 bases between the two germline ends. This CDR3 is 15 amino acids long. Per the germline V gene, CDR1 is SGHTA and CDR2 is FQGNSA. The CDR3 bases are TGTGCCAGCAGCGGTCGGAGGAACCGGGCTCCTGAAGCTTTCTTT. This encodes CASSGRRNRAPEAFF.

The V call is TRBV6-6, the J call TRBJ1-3; TRBD1 matches at 8 bases. The CDR3 has 15 amino acids. Germline assignment: CDR1 MNHNY and CDR2 SVGAGI (reference sequence). After removal of 5 bases from V and 2 bases from J, the junction contained 5 bases not matched to a gene. The CDR3 DNA is TGTGCCAGCAGTAAGACAGGGGCGGCTGGAAACACCATATATTTT. The encoded protein is CASSKTGAAGNTIYF.

This chain uses TRBV5-4 with TRBJ1-1; no reliable D call. This CDR3 region has 14 residues. V was pared by 2 bases and J by 2 bases, with 10 bases between. Germline V lookup: CDR1 SGHNT, CDR2 YYREEE (reference sequence). DNA of the CDR3: TGTGCCAGCAGCTTTACCCTGGGAAACACTGAAGCTTTCTTT. As protein: CASSFTLGNTEAFF.

V and J are TRBV7-2 and TRBJ1-2; TRBD1 might be the D (6 bases). Germline CDR1 and CDR2: SGHTA and FQGNSA. The length of the CDR3 is 14 residues. V lost 4 bases and J lost 8, with 17 bases in between. CDR3 region: CASSSETGRRGYTF. CDR3 DNA sequence: TGTGCCAGCAGCTCGGAGACAGGCAGAAGGGGCTACACCTTC.